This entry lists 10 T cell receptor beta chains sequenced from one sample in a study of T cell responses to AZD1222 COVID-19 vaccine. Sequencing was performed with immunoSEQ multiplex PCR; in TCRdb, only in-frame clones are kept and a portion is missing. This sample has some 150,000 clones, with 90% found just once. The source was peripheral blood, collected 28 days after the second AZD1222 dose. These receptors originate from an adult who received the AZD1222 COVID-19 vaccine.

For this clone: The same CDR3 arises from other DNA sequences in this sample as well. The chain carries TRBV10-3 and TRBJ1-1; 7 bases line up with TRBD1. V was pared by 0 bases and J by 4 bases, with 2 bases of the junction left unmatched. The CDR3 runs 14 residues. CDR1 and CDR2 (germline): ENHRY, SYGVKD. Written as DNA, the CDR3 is TGTGCCATCAGTGAGTCGCCAGGGGGCACTGAAGCTTTCTTT. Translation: CAISESPGGTEAFF.

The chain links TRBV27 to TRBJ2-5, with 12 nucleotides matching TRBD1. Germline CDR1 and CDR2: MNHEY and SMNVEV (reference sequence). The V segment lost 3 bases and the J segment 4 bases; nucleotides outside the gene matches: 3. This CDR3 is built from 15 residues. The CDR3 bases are TGTGCCAGCAGTTTGGGGACAGGGGGCCTAGAGACCCAGTACTTC. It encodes CASSLGTGGLETQYF.

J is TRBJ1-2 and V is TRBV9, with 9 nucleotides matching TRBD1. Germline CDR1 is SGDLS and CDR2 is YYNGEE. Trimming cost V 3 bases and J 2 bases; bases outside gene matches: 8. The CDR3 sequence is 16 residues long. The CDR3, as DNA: TGTGCCAGCAGCGAATTACAGGGGGCACAGAACTATGGCTACACCTTC. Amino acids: CASSELQGAQNYGYTF.

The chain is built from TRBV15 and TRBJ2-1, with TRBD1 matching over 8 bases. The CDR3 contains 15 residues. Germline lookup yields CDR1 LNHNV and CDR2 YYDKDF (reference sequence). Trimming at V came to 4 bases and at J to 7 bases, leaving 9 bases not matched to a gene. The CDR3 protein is CATSNGTGMLNEQFF. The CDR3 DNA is TGTGCCACCAGCAACGGGACAGGTATGTTAAATGAGCAGTTCTTC.

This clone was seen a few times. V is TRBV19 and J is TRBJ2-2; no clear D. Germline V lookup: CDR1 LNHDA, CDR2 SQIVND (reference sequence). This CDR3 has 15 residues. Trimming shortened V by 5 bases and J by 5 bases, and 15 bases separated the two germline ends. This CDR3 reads CASSFYPGRTGELFF. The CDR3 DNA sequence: TGTGCCAGTAGTTTCTACCCCGGACGGACCGGGGAGCTGTTTTTT.

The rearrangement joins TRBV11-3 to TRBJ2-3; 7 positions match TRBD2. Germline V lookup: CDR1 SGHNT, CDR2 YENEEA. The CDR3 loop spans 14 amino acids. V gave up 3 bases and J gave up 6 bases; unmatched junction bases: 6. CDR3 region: CASSLGRADDTQYF. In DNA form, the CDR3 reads TGTGCCAGCAGCTTGGGGAGGGCCGACGATACGCAGTATTTT.

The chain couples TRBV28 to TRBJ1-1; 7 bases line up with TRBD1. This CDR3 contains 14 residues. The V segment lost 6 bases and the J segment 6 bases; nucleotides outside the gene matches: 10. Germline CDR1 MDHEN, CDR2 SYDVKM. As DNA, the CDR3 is TGTGCCAGCAGCCCTCACGACAGGGTCGCTGAAGCTTTCTTT. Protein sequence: CASSPHDRVAEAFF.

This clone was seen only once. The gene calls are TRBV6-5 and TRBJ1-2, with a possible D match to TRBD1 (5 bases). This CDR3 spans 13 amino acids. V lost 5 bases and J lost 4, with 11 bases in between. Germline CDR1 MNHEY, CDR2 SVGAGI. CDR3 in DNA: TGTGCCAGCAGTATCGACAGACGCTATGGCTACACCTTC. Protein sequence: CASSIDRRYGYTF.

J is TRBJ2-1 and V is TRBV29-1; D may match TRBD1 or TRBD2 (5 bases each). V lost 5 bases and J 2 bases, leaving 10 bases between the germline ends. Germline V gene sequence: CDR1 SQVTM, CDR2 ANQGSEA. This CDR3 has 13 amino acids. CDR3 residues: CSVQRDAYNEQFF. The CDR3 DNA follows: TGCAGCGTTCAAAGGGACGCCTACAATGAGCAGTTCTTC.

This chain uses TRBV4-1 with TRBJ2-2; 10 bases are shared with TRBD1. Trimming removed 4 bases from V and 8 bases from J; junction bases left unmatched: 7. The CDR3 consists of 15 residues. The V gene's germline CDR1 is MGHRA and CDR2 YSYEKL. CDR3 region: CASSPGTGVGGELFF. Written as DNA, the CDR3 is TGCGCCAGCAGCCCCGGGACAGGGGTTGGAGGGGAGCTGTTTTTT.